This entry lists 7 T cell receptor beta chains sequenced from one sample in a study of Graves' ophthalmopathy and Graves' hyperthyroidism. Amplified material comprised TCR beta CDR3 regions derived from RNA transcripts. An opening RT-PCR round employed HTBI primers and preceded a second-round multiplex PCR. TCRdb independently ran MiXCR on the multiplex PCR reads; one entry per CDR3 protein. Seen here are 200,000 to 250,000 distinct CDR3 sequences, around a fifth observed once, and the top ten hold around 40%. The source material was peripheral blood. These receptors came from a woman in her forties or fifties with Graves' ophthalmopathy.

This clonotype was seen at least ten times. CDR3 protein: CASSLGAGQETQYF. In DNA form, the CDR3 reads TGTGCCAGCAGCTTAGGGGCGGGCCAAGAGACCCAGTACTTC. V is TRBV11-2 and J is TRBJ2-5; D might be TRBD2 (5 bases). The germline V gene encodes CDR1 SGHAT and CDR2 FQNNGV. Trimming removed 1 base from V and 1 base from J, with 7 bases in between. This CDR3 has 14 residues.

This clonotype was seen at least ten times. J is TRBJ1-1 and V is TRBV11-2, with D tentatively TRBD1 (6 bases). The CDR3 has 15 residues. The V gene lost 2 bases and the J gene lost 0 bases, with 10 bases spanning the gap. Germline V gives CDR1 SGHAT, CDR2 FQNNGV. CDR3 loop: CASSLLQGMNTEAFF. DNA for the CDR3: TGTGCCAGCAGCTTACTACAGGGAATGAACACTGAAGCTTTCTTT.

This clonotype was recorded many times. The chain has TRBV20-1 and TRBJ1-1; possibly TRBD1 for D (6 bases). The CDR3 is 14 residues long. Trimming took 0 bases from V and 7 from J, leaving 15 bases between them. Germline V CDR1 and CDR2: DFQATT, SNEGSKA (reference sequence). CDR3 region: CSAREQGEVDEAFF. The CDR3 bases are TGCAGTGCTAGAGAACAGGGCGAGGTGGATGAAGCTTTCTTT.

This clonotype has ten or more counts. The chain is built from TRBV4-2 and TRBJ1-5; 9 nucleotides agree with TRBD1. The CDR3 spans 16 residues. From germline, CDR1 is LGHNA and CDR2 YNFKEQ. The ends lost 0 bases at V and 2 bases at J; junction bases unmatched: 2. Written as DNA, the CDR3 is TGTGCCAGCAGCCAAGATTGGGACAGGGGCAATCAGCCCCAGCATTTT. It yields the protein CASSQDWDRGNQPQHF.

This clonotype was counted ten times or more. The chain employs TRBV19 and TRBJ2-4; D may correspond to TRBD1 or TRBD2 (5 bases each). V was shortened by 1 base and J by 1 base, with 14 bases between the two germline ends. Germline values: CDR1 LNHDA, CDR2 SQIVND (reference sequence). This CDR3 spans 17 amino acids. CDR3 coding DNA: TGTGCCAGTAGTATAGTGGGGATGGGGGAGGCCAAAAACATTCAGTACTTC. Protein sequence: CASSIVGMGEAKNIQYF.

The CDR3 loop reads CASSEAGTGGPTNTEAFF. The CDR3 nucleotides read TGTGCCAGCAGCGAAGCCGGGACAGGGGGCCCTACGAACACTGAAGCTTTCTTT. The chain has TRBV28 and TRBJ1-1; 12 bases are shared with TRBD1. Trimming took 6 bases from V and 1 from J; bases not matched to a gene: 12. CDR3 length: 18 residues. Germline CDR1 is MDHEN and CDR2 is SYDVKM.

There are many counts of this clonotype. The chain joins TRBV9 to TRBJ1-2; D possibly corresponds to TRBD1 (6 bases). Germline values: CDR1 SGDLS, CDR2 YYNGEE. This CDR3 is 11 amino acids long. V was shortened by 7 bases and J by 7 bases, with 11 bases between the two germline ends. As DNA, the CDR3 is TGTGCCAGCGGTGGGGGGCCTGGCTACACCTTC. Its protein is CASGGGPGYTF.